This TCR beta chain was sequenced for a study of cytomegalovirus exposure and HLA in healthy donors. Turning to this clone: The target antigen is unknown.

Study-level points and caveats: According to a later analysis, donors in an Asian-associated ancestry cluster reportedly had fewer N-insertions than the approximately 670-donor mean. By a later analysis, the bulk of CMV-associated TCR beta chains appeared HLA-restricted.

Researchers ran the PCR with 60 Vbeta and 13 Jbeta primers. Clones were read by immunoSEQ multiplex PCR, and TCRdb kept only the in-frame ones, dropping some. Of some 210,000 clones in the sample, about 78% are singletons; the top ten hold 3% to 4%. Each of the donors was a healthy bone marrow donor. This CDR3 region has 15 residues. The V segment lost 6 bases and the J segment 3 bases; nucleotides outside the gene matches: 11. The V gene's germline CDR1 is SQVTM and CDR2 ANQGSEA. This sequence was found in a male donor in good health and CMV-seronegative. The sequencing input was PBMCs. The chain joins TRBV29-1 to TRBJ2-7, with 10 positions matching TRBD1. The CDR3 DNA sequence: TGCAGCGTAAGACAGGGGGCTAGTAGAGGCTACGAGCAGTACTTC. Protein sequence: CSVRQGASRGYEQYF.